These 10 T cell receptor beta chains were all obtained from the same sample, sequenced in a study of control samples from healthy donors and cancer patients. TCRdb's table, derived via immunoSEQ multiplex PCR, lists solely in-frame clones and lacks some. The sample carries approximately 90,000 clones, approximately 87% recorded once. The sample consisted of blood. The source of these receptors is a middle-aged woman in good health.

This chain connects TRBV30 to TRBJ1-5; no clear D. The CDR3 spans 15 residues. V was cut by 7 bases and J by 0 bases, with 16 bases left in between. Germline lookup yields CDR1 GTSNPN and CDR2 SVGIG (reference sequence). DNA for the CDR3: TGTGCCTCCACCTCAGGCGGGAATAGCAATCAGCCCCAGCATTTT. It encodes CASTSGGNSNQPQHF.

The chain has TRBV6-5 and TRBJ1-3; D unclear. Trimming removed 0 bases from V and 0 bases from J, with 9 bases in between. There are 16 residues in the CDR3. CDR1 is MNHEY and CDR2 is SVGAGI in the germline V gene. In DNA, the CDR3 is TGTGCCAGCAGTTACTCGTATCCAAGCTCTGGAAACACCATATATTTT. This sequence encodes CASSYSYPSSGNTIYF.

The chain has TRBV27 and TRBJ2-1; the D gene could be TRBD1 or TRBD2 (6 bases each). In germline, CDR1 is MNHEY, CDR2 SMNVEV (reference sequence). The CDR3 extends over 15 amino acids. Trimming removed 8 bases at V and 4 bases at J, with 18 bases between. The CDR3 region is CASRRGDTLYNEQFF. For the CDR3, the DNA is TGTGCCAGCCGGAGGGGGGACACCCTTTACAATGAGCAGTTCTTC.

The V gene is TRBV13, the J gene TRBJ1-2; D may be TRBD1 (5 bases). CDR1 is PRHDT and CDR2 is FYEKMQ in the germline V gene (reference sequence). Trimming took off 0 bases at V and 5 bases at J, with 19 bases between the two ends. The CDR3 sequence is 17 residues long. CDR3 DNA: TGTGCCAGCAGCTTAGGGGCCAGCGGGACGCAGGGATATGGCTACACCTTC. It encodes CASSLGASGTQGYGYTF.

The gene calls are TRBV5-1 and TRBJ1-1; possible D gene TRBD1, 6 bases. Germline V lookup: CDR1 SGHRS, CDR2 YFSETQ. The CDR3 has 14 amino acids. Trimming cost V 6 bases and J 10 bases, with 22 bases left between them. The CDR3 DNA sequence: TGCGCCAGCACCCTTGGGGGACTAAAAGGGGGAGCTTTCTTT. This encodes CASTLGGLKGGAFF. Variable domain in full (rest from reference TRBV5-1 and TRBJ1-1): KAGVTQTPRYLIKTRGQQVTLSCSPISGHRSVSWYQQTPGQGLQFLFEYFSETQRNKGNFPGRFSGRQFSNSRSEMNVSTLELGDSALYLCASTLGGLKGGAFFGQGTRLTVV.

This clone was counted once. The V gene is TRBV4-3, the J gene TRBJ2-3; no definite D call. Germline V gene sequence: CDR1 LGHNA, CDR2 YSLEER. V was cut by 5 bases and J by 4 bases, with 22 bases left in between. The CDR3 runs to 17 residues. The CDR3: CASSETYMPTRSDTQYF. CDR3 coding DNA: TGCGCCAGCAGCGAGACCTACATGCCTACCCGCTCAGATACGCAGTATTTT.

This clone has just a few counts. J is TRBJ2-3 and V is TRBV5-6, with TRBD2 matching over 7 bases. The CDR3 has 17 amino acids. V was pared by 4 bases and J by 4 bases, with 15 bases of the junction left unmatched. Germline values: CDR1 SGHDT, CDR2 YYEEEE. The CDR3 coding sequence is TGTGCCAGCAGCCTAATCCTGACTCGGGGGAGGGCAGATACGCAGTATTTT. Translating gives CASSLILTRGRADTQYF.

A single count supports this clone. The chain joins TRBV9 to TRBJ1-2, with 7 bases lining up with TRBD1. Trimming cost V 5 bases and J 6 bases; bases outside gene matches: 7. This CDR3 has 13 amino acids. Germline V gives CDR1 SGDLS, CDR2 YYNGEE. CDR3 in DNA: TGTGCCAGCAGGGACACAGGGGTGGATGGCTACACCTTC. Protein: CASRDTGVDGYTF.

The chain links TRBV6-6 to TRBJ2-1, with TRBD2 matching 11 bases. The V gene's germline CDR1 is MNHNY and CDR2 SVGAGI (reference sequence). The CDR3 has 16 residues. V shed 5 bases, J shed 5 bases, and the junction held 8 bases outside the gene matches. CDR3 residues: CASSGRGLAGHNEQFF. In DNA, the CDR3 is TGTGCCAGCAGTGGACGCGGACTAGCGGGCCACAATGAGCAGTTCTTC.

There are a few counts of this clone. V is TRBV7-3 and J is TRBJ2-5; D is possibly TRBD2 (6 bases). The CDR3 totals 16 residues. V was clipped by 2 bases and J by 2 bases, with 15 bases between them. Germline CDR1 reads SGHTA; CDR2 reads FQGTGA. CDR3 amino acids: CASSLDPSAGQETQYF. In DNA form, the CDR3 reads TGTGCCAGCAGCTTAGATCCTAGCGCGGGGCAAGAGACCCAGTACTTC.